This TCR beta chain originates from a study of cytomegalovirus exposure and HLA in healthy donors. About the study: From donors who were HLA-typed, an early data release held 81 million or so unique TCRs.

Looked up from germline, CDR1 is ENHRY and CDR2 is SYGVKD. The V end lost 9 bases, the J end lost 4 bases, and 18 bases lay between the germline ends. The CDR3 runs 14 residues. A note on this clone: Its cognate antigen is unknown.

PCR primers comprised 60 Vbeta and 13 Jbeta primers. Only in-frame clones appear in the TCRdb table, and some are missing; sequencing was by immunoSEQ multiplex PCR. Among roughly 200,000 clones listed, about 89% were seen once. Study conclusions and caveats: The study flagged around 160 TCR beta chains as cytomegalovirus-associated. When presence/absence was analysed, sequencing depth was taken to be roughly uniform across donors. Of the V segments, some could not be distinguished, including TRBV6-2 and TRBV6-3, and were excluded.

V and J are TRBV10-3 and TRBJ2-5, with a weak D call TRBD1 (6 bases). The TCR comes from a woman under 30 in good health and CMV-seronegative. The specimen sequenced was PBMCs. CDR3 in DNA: TGTGCCATATCGGGCACAGGCAGGGGAGAGACCCAGTACTTC. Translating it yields CAISGTGRGETQYF.